Following are 8 T cell receptor beta chains from one sample sequenced in a study of post-analysis software for immune sequencing data. Study-wide results and caveats: The study found TRBV5-6, TRBV5-1 and TRBV20-1 among five or six TRBV segments more frequent in patients than controls.

Each TCR beta cDNA library carried unique molecular identifiers. TCRdb reanalysed the PCR reads using MiXCR and keeps one entry per CDR3 protein. The sample holds roughly 400,000 distinct CDR3 sequences; about 40% are singletons and the top ten take around 8%. No cognate antigen is known for these TCRs. Sequencing used blood. These receptors all stem from a girl aged 2 to 10 with multiple sclerosis.

The genes are TRBV2 and TRBJ1-2, with D unclear. Trimming removed 6 bases from V and 4 bases from J, with 15 bases in between. The CDR3 is 14 residues long. Germline CDR1 and CDR2: SNHLY and FYNNEI. This chain's CDR3 is CASSEDGVPYGYTF. The CDR3 DNA sequence: TGTGCCAGCAGCGAGGACGGAGTCCCCTATGGCTACACCTTC.

CDR3 coding DNA: TGTGCCAGCAGGGACGTGGGCCCTCAGACAGGCCCCTACGAGCAGTACTTC. It is translated as CASRDVGPQTGPYEQYF. The chain employs TRBV2 and TRBJ2-7; perhaps TRBD1 as D (6 bases). Trimming cost V 6 bases and J 2 bases, with 23 bases left between them. The CDR3 has 17 residues. Germline V gives CDR1 SNHLY, CDR2 FYNNEI. The variable domain in full, completed from reference TRBV2 and TRBJ2-7, reads EPEVTQTPSHQVTQMGQEVILRCVPISNHLYFYWYRQILGQKVEFLVSFYNNEISEKSEIFDDQFSVERPDGSNFTLKIRSTKLEDSAMYFCASRDVGPQTGPYEQYFGPGTRLTVT.

This chain uses TRBV20-1 with TRBJ2-7, with 8 bases that match TRBD1. The V gene end was trimmed by 3 bases and the J gene end by 5 bases; junction bases not matched to a gene: 9. The germline V gene has CDR1 DFQATT and CDR2 SNEGSKA (reference sequence). The CDR3 runs 14 residues. The CDR3 loop is CSARRTGTRDEQYF. CDR3 bases: TGCAGTGCTAGGCGGACAGGGACGCGTGACGAGCAGTACTTC.

The genes are TRBV5-1 and TRBJ2-3; 10 nucleotides agree with TRBD2. Germline trimming cut 1 base from V and 5 bases from J; bases unmatched to any gene: 7. Germline lookup yields CDR1 SGHRS and CDR2 YFSETQ. The CDR3 loop spans 16 amino acids. The CDR3 coding sequence is TGCGCCAGCAGCTTGTCGTTAGCGGGAGGTTTAGATACGCAGTATTTT. Its translation: CASSLSLAGGLDTQYF.

Only a few counts were recorded for this clonotype. This chain connects TRBV5-1 to TRBJ2-1; 9 nucleotides match TRBD1. CDR3 length: 15 amino acids. J was trimmed by 4 bases and V by 0 bases; bases with no gene match: 2. Germline values: CDR1 SGHRS, CDR2 YFSETQ. This CDR3 is CASSLAGTGYNEQFF. In DNA, the CDR3 is TGCGCCAGCAGCTTGGCCGGGACAGGGTACAATGAGCAGTTCTTC.

The chain couples TRBV10-3 to TRBJ2-1; no clear D. CDR3 length: 12 amino acids. Between the trimmed V and J ends, which lost 3 bases and 4 bases, there was a span of 4 bases. Per the germline V gene, CDR1 is ENHRY and CDR2 is SYGVKD. The CDR3: CAISDVYNEQFF. CDR3 in DNA: TGTGCCATCAGTGACGTGTACAATGAGCAGTTCTTC.

This clonotype was observed a few times. The chain combines TRBV24-1 with TRBJ2-5, with D perhaps matching TRBD2 (6 bases). The CDR3 spans 17 residues. Germline V CDR1 and CDR2: KGHDR, SFDVKD. Trimming left V 4 bases short and J 2 bases short, with 19 bases between. The CDR3 here is CATSDRNNIRGQETQYF. For the CDR3, the DNA is TGTGCCACCAGTGACCGTAACAACATACGGGGGCAAGAGACCCAGTACTTC.

The chain uses TRBV12-3 or TRBV12-4 and TRBJ1-5; D remains ambiguous. V was pared by 5 bases and J by 2 bases, with 13 bases between. There are 15 residues in the CDR3. This CDR3 is CASSPSGKRNQPQHF. In DNA form, the CDR3 reads TGTGCCAGCAGTCCGTCTGGGAAACGCAATCAGCCCCAGCATTTT.